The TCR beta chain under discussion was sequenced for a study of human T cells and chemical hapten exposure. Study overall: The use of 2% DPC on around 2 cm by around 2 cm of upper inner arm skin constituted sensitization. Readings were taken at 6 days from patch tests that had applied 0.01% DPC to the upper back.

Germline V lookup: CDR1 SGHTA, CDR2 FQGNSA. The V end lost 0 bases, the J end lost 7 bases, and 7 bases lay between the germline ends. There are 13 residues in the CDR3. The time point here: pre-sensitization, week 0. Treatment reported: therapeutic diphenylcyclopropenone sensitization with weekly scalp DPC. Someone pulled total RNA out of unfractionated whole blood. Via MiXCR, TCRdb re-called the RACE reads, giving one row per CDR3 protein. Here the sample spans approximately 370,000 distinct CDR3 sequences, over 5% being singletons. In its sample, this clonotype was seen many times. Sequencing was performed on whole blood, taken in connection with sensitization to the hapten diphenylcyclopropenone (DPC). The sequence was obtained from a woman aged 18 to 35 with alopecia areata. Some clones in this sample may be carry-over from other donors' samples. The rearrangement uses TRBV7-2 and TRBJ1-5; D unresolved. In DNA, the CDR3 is TGTGCCAGCAGCTTAGCCGGTGGGCAGCCCCAGCATTTT. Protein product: CASSLAGGQPQHF.